This T cell receptor beta chain was sequenced for a study of CD8+ T cells in alopecia areata. Broader study findings: TCR sharing was clearer in mice than between patients, perhaps partly owing to patient HLA diversity. In lesional scalp, particularly from alopecia totalis/universalis, clonality was higher than in normal scalp. In scalp samples, resident alphabeta T cells of normal skin are also sequenced.

Extracted RNA was reverse transcribed into cDNA, the sequencing template. Clones were sequenced by immunoSEQ multiplex PCR, and TCRdb holds only the in-frame ones, with some missing. Of approximately 150,000 clones listed, roughly 60% are singletons. The length of the CDR3 is 13 residues. CDR1 is MNHEY, CDR2 SMNVEV, per germline (reference sequence). V was trimmed by 6 bases and J by 3 bases, leaving 10 bases between them. Isolation of CD4+ and CD8+ T cells from PBMCs was achieved by sorting. Note on this clone: Its antigen is currently unknown.

Sequences were obtained from CD8+ T cells sorted from blood. The rearrangement joins TRBV27 to TRBJ2-3; D is undetermined. The clonotype originates from a human donor in good health. In nucleotides, the CDR3 is TGTGCCAGCAGCCTTGACGGGACAGATACGCAGTATTTT. Amino acid sequence: CASSLDGTDTQYF.